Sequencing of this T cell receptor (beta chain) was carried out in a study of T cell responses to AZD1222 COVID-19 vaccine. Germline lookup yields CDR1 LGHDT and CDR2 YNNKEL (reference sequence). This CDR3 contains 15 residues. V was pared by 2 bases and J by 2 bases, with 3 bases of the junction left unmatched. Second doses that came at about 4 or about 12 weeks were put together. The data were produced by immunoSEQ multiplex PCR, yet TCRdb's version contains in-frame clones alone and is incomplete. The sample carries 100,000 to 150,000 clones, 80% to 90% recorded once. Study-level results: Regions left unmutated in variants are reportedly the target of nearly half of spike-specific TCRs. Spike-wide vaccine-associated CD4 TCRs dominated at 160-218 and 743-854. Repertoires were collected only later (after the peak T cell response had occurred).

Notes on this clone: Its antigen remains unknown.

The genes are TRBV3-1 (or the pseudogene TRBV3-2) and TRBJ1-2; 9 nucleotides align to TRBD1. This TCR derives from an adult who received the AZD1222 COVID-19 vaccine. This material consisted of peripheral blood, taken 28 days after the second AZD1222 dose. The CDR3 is CASSQRQGGNYGYTF. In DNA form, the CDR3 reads TGTGCCAGCAGCCAAAGACAGGGGGGGAACTATGGCTACACCTTC.